These 32 T cell receptor beta chains share one sample of origin, sequenced in a study of T cell responses to AZD1222 COVID-19 vaccine. Measured with immunoSEQ multiplex PCR; TCRdb has only the in-frame clones, and not every one. The repertoire includes 200,000 to 250,000 clones, about 93% of them detected once, and 0.9% to 1.1% sits in the top ten. The sequences come from peripheral blood, collected on day 0 of MenACWY control vaccination. These receptors came from an adult in good health.

On this clone: Other DNA sequences from this sample encode an identical CDR3 as well. The rearrangement joins TRBV6-5 to TRBJ2-1; TRBD1 aligns across 9 bases. The V and J ends lost 6 bases and 4 bases, in that order; junction bases with no gene match: 7. Germline CDR1 is MNHEY and CDR2 is SVGAGI. This CDR3 spans 15 amino acids. The CDR3 DNA follows: TGTGCCAGCAGCTCAGACAGGGGGAATTACAATGAGCAGTTCTTC. It yields the protein CASSSDRGNYNEQFF.

This chain uses TRBV30 with TRBJ1-5; D remains ambiguous. CDR3 length equals 13 residues. V lost 1 base and J 3 bases, leaving 7 bases between the germline ends. The germline CDR1 and CDR2 sequences are GTSNPN and SVGIG (reference sequence). For the CDR3, the DNA is TGTGCCTGGAGTGGGACGGTCAATCAGCCCCAGCATTTT. Residues: CAWSGTVNQPQHF.

The genes are TRBV4-2 and TRBJ2-5; weak D call: TRBD1 (7 bases). There are 16 residues in the CDR3. Germline CDR1 and CDR2: LGHNA and YNFKEQ. Trimming left V 4 bases short and J 0 bases short, with 15 bases between. The CDR3 sequence: CASSRNGGQYQETQYF. CDR3 bases: TGTGCCAGCAGCCGGAACGGGGGACAGTACCAAGAGACCCAGTACTTC.

This chain uses TRBV28 with TRBJ1-3; D not resolved. Trimming left V 4 bases short and J 9 bases short, with 16 bases between. This CDR3 comprises 14 residues. CDR1 and CDR2 (germline): MDHEN, SYDVKM. The CDR3 here is CASSSPRRFPTIYF. CDR3 coding DNA: TGTGCCAGCAGTTCCCCCCGCCGGTTTCCCACCATATATTTT.

This chain uses TRBV6-5 with TRBJ1-1; no reliable D call. V was clipped by 5 bases and J by 2 bases, with 9 bases between them. There are 13 residues in the CDR3. Germline V lookup: CDR1 MNHEY, CDR2 SVGAGI. The CDR3 DNA reads TGTGCCAGCAGTACGACCAAAAACACTGAAGCTTTCTTT. This codes for CASSTTKNTEAFF.

This chain connects TRBV28 to TRBJ1-5; D remains unclear. CDR3 length equals 15 residues. Trimming shortened V by 7 bases and J by 0 bases, and 13 bases separated the two germline ends. The germline V gene has CDR1 MDHEN and CDR2 SYDVKM. The CDR3 DNA sequence: TGTGCCAGCATGAGAACGCTCGATAGCAATCAGCCCCAGCATTTT. It translates to CASMRTLDSNQPQHF.

Only one count was recorded for this clone. The V call is TRBV7-3, the J call TRBJ1-1; D may be TRBD1 (6 bases). With 3 bases removed from V and 5 bases from J, the gap between germline ends came to 25 bases. This CDR3 is built from 18 residues. Germline CDR1 is SGHTA and CDR2 is FQGTGA. The CDR3 loop reads CASSLSARGLVKGTEAFF. CDR3 DNA sequence: TGTGCCAGCAGCTTGTCGGCCAGGGGTCTAGTAAAGGGAACTGAAGCTTTCTTT.

The chain joins TRBV9 to TRBJ2-7; D possibly corresponds to TRBD2 (5 bases). This CDR3 comprises 15 residues. Germline V gene sequence: CDR1 SGDLS, CDR2 YYNGEE. V lost 0 bases and J lost 0, with 10 bases in between. The CDR3 loop is CASSVDRGNSYEQYF. CDR3 coding DNA: TGTGCCAGCAGCGTAGACCGGGGAAACTCCTACGAGCAGTACTTC.

This chain joins TRBV9 and TRBJ2-1; unclear D gene. V shed 2 bases and J shed 5 bases, with 11 bases lying between them. CDR3 size: 14 residues. The V gene's germline CDR1 is SGDLS and CDR2 YYNGEE. CDR3 DNA sequence: TGTGCCAGCAGCGTGGGGTCCCTCAACAATGAGCAGTTCTTC. Its translation is CASSVGSLNNEQFF.

The chain couples TRBV5-6 to TRBJ1-2, with D possibly being TRBD1 (5 bases). The CDR3 runs 14 residues. Germline lookup yields CDR1 SGHDT and CDR2 YYEEEE. Trimming left V 3 bases short and J 4 bases short, with 13 bases between. The DNA of the CDR3 is TGTGCCAGCAGCTGGGGAAGGGGAGGCTATGGCTACACCTTC. Translation: CASSWGRGGYGYTF.

This chain uses TRBV7-2 with TRBJ2-5; D possibly uses TRBD1 or TRBD2 (6 bases each). CDR3 size: 14 residues. Germline assignment: CDR1 SGHTA and CDR2 FQGNSA. V lost 5 bases and J lost 2, with 12 bases in between. This CDR3 reads CASSPGGRQETQYF. The CDR3 DNA reads TGTGCCAGCAGCCCCGGGGGCCGACAAGAGACCCAGTACTTC.

This clone appeared a few times. This chain joins TRBV19 and TRBJ2-1; 7 nucleotides line up with TRBD1. The ends lost 5 bases at V and 0 bases at J; junction bases unmatched: 16. CDR1 and CDR2 (germline): LNHDA, SQIVND (reference sequence). This CDR3 is 19 amino acids long. The DNA for the CDR3 is TGTGCCAGTAGTCGTGGGGGTGACAGGGTGCAAAGCTCCTACAATGAGCAGTTCTTC. It encodes CASSRGGDRVQSSYNEQFF.

This chain joins TRBV19 and TRBJ1-1; 7 bases are shared with TRBD1. Trimming took 7 bases from V and 1 from J; bases not matched to a gene: 9. Germline V gives CDR1 LNHDA, CDR2 SQIVND (reference sequence). This CDR3 is 15 amino acids long. CDR3 sequence: CASNPRTGQNTEAFF. CDR3 coding DNA: TGTGCCAGTAACCCTAGGACAGGACAGAACACTGAAGCTTTCTTT.

The rearrangement joins TRBV2 to TRBJ1-3, with unresolved D. The CDR3 runs 14 residues. Trimming cost V 6 bases and J 0 bases, with 9 bases left between them. Germline loops: CDR1 SNHLY, CDR2 FYNNEI. This CDR3 reads CASSGAVSGNTIYF. CDR3 nucleotides: TGTGCCAGCAGCGGCGCAGTCTCTGGAAACACCATATATTTT.

This chain joins TRBV15 and TRBJ2-2, with a tentative D call TRBD1 (6 bases). The V gene lost 4 bases and the J gene lost 7 bases, with 16 bases spanning the gap. Germline CDR1 LNHNV, CDR2 YYDKDF (reference sequence). The CDR3 has 15 amino acids. DNA for the CDR3: TGTGCCACCAGCACAAACACAGGGTACAGCGGGGAGCTGTTTTTT. This gives the protein CATSTNTGYSGELFF. Full variable domain (missing parts from reference TRBV15 and TRBJ2-2): DAMVIQNPRYQVTQFGKPVTLSCSQTLNHNVMYWYQQKSSQAPKLLFHYYDKDFNNEADTPDNFQSRRPNTSFCFLDIRSPGLGDTAMYLCATSTNTGYSGELFFGEGSRLTVL.

This clone appeared a few times. The V call is TRBV19, the J call TRBJ1-3; D gene unclear. Germline CDR1 LNHDA, CDR2 SQIVND (reference sequence). V was clipped by 5 bases and J by 4 bases, with 6 bases between them. This CDR3 region has 12 residues. The CDR3 reads CASSFSGNTIYF. The CDR3 bases are TGTGCCAGTAGTTTCTCGGGAAACACCATATATTTT. The full variable domain, with the rest looked up from reference TRBV19 and TRBJ1-3, is DGGITQSPKYLFRKEGQNVTLSCEQNLNHDAMYWYRQDPGQGLRLIYYSQIVNDFQKGDIAEGYSVSREKKESFPLTVTSAQKNPTAFYLCASSFSGNTIYFGEGSWLTVV.

The V call is TRBV4-2, the J call TRBJ1-4; 9 bases are shared with TRBD1. The CDR3 is made up of 18 amino acids. V trimming: 5 bases; J trimming: 5 bases; junction bases outside the gene matches: 15. Germline values: CDR1 LGHNA, CDR2 YNFKEQ. CDR3 in DNA: TGTGCCAGCAGCGAACAGACAGGGGGTACATTGAGGAATGAAAAACTGTTTTTT. This encodes CASSEQTGGTLRNEKLFF.

The CDR3: CASSEQAGNTIYF. DNA for the CDR3: TGTGCCAGCAGTGAACAGGCCGGAAACACCATATATTTT. The chain is built from TRBV2 and TRBJ1-3; D not certain. Germline lookup yields CDR1 SNHLY and CDR2 FYNNEI. Trimming cost V 2 bases and J 4 bases, with 6 bases left between them. The length of the CDR3 is 13 residues.

This chain uses TRBV4-3 with TRBJ1-5; unclear D gene. CDR1 is LGHNA, CDR2 YSLEER, per germline. This CDR3 has 15 residues. Deletions cut 0 bases from V and 5 bases from J, with 11 bases between. CDR3 region: CASSQDPGSDQPQHF. CDR3 sequence (DNA): TGCGCCAGCAGCCAAGATCCCGGGTCGGATCAGCCCCAGCATTTT.

The chain joins TRBV2 to TRBJ1-6; D not resolved. The V and J ends lost 3 bases and 10 bases respectively, with 10 bases between them. Per germline, CDR1 SNHLY and CDR2 FYNNEI. The CDR3 runs 13 residues. The CDR3 DNA reads as TGTGCCAGCAGTGATGTAGGCGGATCACCCCTCCACTTT. Translated: CASSDVGGSPLHF.

The genes are TRBV6-2 or TRBV6-3 and TRBJ1-1; D unclear. The V gene lost 3 bases and the J gene lost 0 bases, with 8 bases spanning the gap. The CDR3 is made up of 14 amino acids. The germline V gene encodes CDR1 MNHEY and CDR2 SVGEGT. CDR3 loop: CASSYSPVNTEAFF. The CDR3 DNA reads TGTGCCAGCAGTTATTCCCCCGTGAACACTGAAGCTTTCTTT.

The gene calls are TRBV7-9 and TRBJ1-1; D is unresolved. The CDR3 has 13 residues. The germline CDR1 and CDR2 sequences are SEHNR and FQNEAQ (reference sequence). V lost 6 bases and J 1 base, leaving 9 bases between the germline ends. The CDR3 bases are TGTGCCAGCAGTTTACACGCGAACACTGAAGCTTTCTTT. Translating it yields CASSLHANTEAFF.

J is TRBJ2-5 and V is TRBV18; 7 bases map to TRBD2. The trim removed 3 bases at V and 5 bases at J, leaving 3 bases unmatched. Germline CDR1 KGHSH, CDR2 LQKENI. The CDR3 spans 13 residues. The CDR3 sequence is CASSPQTSETQYF. The CDR3 DNA follows: TGTGCCAGCTCACCCCAGACTAGCGAGACCCAGTACTTC.

The gene calls are TRBV6-5 and TRBJ1-1; D not certain. Per germline, CDR1 MNHEY and CDR2 SVGAGI. Between the trimmed V and J ends, which lost 6 bases and 0 bases, there was a span of 11 bases. The CDR3 has 14 residues. The CDR3 bases are TGTGCCAGCAGGAAACTAGTGCTGAACACTGAAGCTTTCTTT. This encodes CASRKLVLNTEAFF.

The rearrangement uses TRBV6-5 and TRBJ1-3; 7 bases match TRBD1. The CDR3 covers 14 residues. Germline lookup yields CDR1 MNHEY and CDR2 SVGAGI. V trimming: 6 bases; J trimming: 4 bases; junction bases outside the gene matches: 6. CDR3 sequence (DNA): TGTGCCAGCAGGAGGGACAGCAGAGGAAACACCATATATTTT. Translated, it gives CASRRDSRGNTIYF.

CDR3 sequence: CASSYWRSSGNTIYF. The CDR3 DNA reads TGTGCCAGCAGCTATTGGCGGTCCTCTGGAAACACCATATATTTT. The genes are TRBV7-9 and TRBJ1-3; D is ambiguous. The CDR3 covers 15 residues. The V gene's germline CDR1 is SEHNR and CDR2 FQNEAQ (reference sequence). V lost 4 bases and J 0 bases, leaving 10 bases between the germline ends.

This chain links TRBV12-3 or TRBV12-4 with TRBJ1-1, with a weak D call TRBD1 (6 bases). This CDR3 comprises 13 residues. The germline V and J ends were trimmed by 5 bases and 7 bases, with 14 bases remaining between them. CDR3 in amino acids: CASSIRTALEAFF. CDR3 coding DNA: TGTGCCAGCAGTATAAGGACAGCTCTTGAAGCTTTCTTT.

The rearrangement links TRBV5-1 to TRBJ1-2; TRBD1 is a possible D gene (5 bases). The CDR3 loop spans 15 amino acids. Germline CDR1 reads SGHRS; CDR2 reads YFSETQ. Trimming pared 0 bases from V and 0 bases from J, leaving 9 bases between. The CDR3 loop is CASSLDAGTNYGYTF. In DNA form, the CDR3 reads TGCGCCAGCAGCTTGGATGCAGGGACTAACTATGGCTACACCTTC.

This clone was picked up one time. J is TRBJ2-5 and V is TRBV19; D is unresolved. Trimming shortened V by 10 bases and J by 4 bases, and 13 bases separated the two germline ends. The length of the CDR3 is 12 residues. CDR1 is LNHDA, CDR2 SQIVND, per germline (reference sequence). The CDR3 loop is CATKEFGETQYF. The DNA for the CDR3 is TGTGCCACCAAGGAGTTCGGAGAGACCCAGTACTTC.

This clone has only one observation. V is TRBV18 and J is TRBJ1-2; D gene unclear. The V gene lost 2 bases and the J gene lost 0 bases, with 4 bases spanning the gap. The CDR3 extends over 13 amino acids. The V gene's germline CDR1 is KGHSH and CDR2 LQKENI. CDR3 nucleotide sequence: TGTGCCAGCTCACCATACCCTAACTATGGCTACACCTTC. This codes for CASSPYPNYGYTF. Variable domain in full (rest from reference TRBV18 and TRBJ1-2): NAGVMQNPRHLVRRRGQEARLRCSPMKGHSHVYWYRQLPEEGLKFMVYLQKENIIDESGMPKERFSAEFPKEGPSILRIQQVVRGDSAAYFCASSPYPNYGYTFGSGTRLTVV.

The gene calls are TRBV7-9 and TRBJ1-4, with TRBD1 as a possible D gene (6 bases). The CDR3 is made up of 14 amino acids. Germline V CDR1 and CDR2: SEHNR, FQNEAQ (reference sequence). Deletions cut 0 bases from V and 8 bases from J, with 10 bases between. CDR3 residues: CASSLAGASEKLFF. CDR3 bases: TGTGCCAGCAGCTTAGCGGGGGCTAGCGAAAAACTGTTTTTT.

V gene TRBV19 combines with J gene TRBJ1-1, with no clear D. Per the germline V gene, CDR1 is LNHDA and CDR2 is SQIVND (reference sequence). The CDR3 consists of 15 residues. Trimming took off 5 bases at V and 0 bases at J, with 13 bases between the two ends. CDR3 sequence reads: CASSRLDLVNTEAFF. The CDR3 DNA follows: TGTGCCAGTAGTCGCCTCGATTTAGTGAACACTGAAGCTTTCTTT.